Presented here are 7 T cell receptor beta chains from one specimen sequenced in a study of cytomegalovirus exposure and HLA in healthy donors. TCRdb's table, derived via immunoSEQ multiplex PCR, lists solely in-frame clones and lacks some. Of about 160,000 clones listed, about four fifths are singletons. The sequenced sample consisted of PBMCs. The receptor source for this set is a man in his thirties or forties in good health and CMV-seropositive.

This chain connects TRBV6-1 to TRBJ2-7; 7 bases map to TRBD1. With V trimmed by 4 bases and J by 3 bases, 3 bases remained unmatched. CDR1 and CDR2 from the germline V gene are MNHNS and SASEGT. There are 13 residues in the CDR3. DNA for the CDR3: TGTGCCAGCAGTGGGGGACAGTACTACGAGCAGTACTTC. Translating gives CASSGGQYYEQYF.

The V call is TRBV25-1, the J call TRBJ2-7, with D perhaps TRBD2 (6 bases). Germline values: CDR1 MGHDK, CDR2 SYGVNS. The CDR3 loop spans 18 amino acids. Trimming left V 2 bases short and J 1 base short, with 21 bases between. The DNA for the CDR3 is TGTGCCAGCAGTGAAAGGACCCCCAGCCCCCGGGGGTCCTACGAGCAGTACTTC. As protein: CASSERTPSPRGSYEQYF.

The CDR3 nucleotides read TGTGCCAGCAGTGATTTGGAGGGGTACAATGAGCAGTTCTTC. This encodes CASSDLEGYNEQFF. This rearrangement joins TRBV25-1 to TRBJ2-1, with D tentatively TRBD2 (6 bases). This CDR3 has 14 amino acids. Trimming removed 3 bases at V and 4 bases at J, with 10 bases between. The germline V gene has CDR1 MGHDK and CDR2 SYGVNS.

Only a few counts were recorded for this clone. This rearrangement joins TRBV4-1 to TRBJ1-1; TRBD1 might be the D (6 bases). This CDR3 has 14 residues. CDR1 MGHRA and CDR2 YSYEKL come from the germline V gene. Trimming removed 6 bases at V and 7 bases at J, with 18 bases between. The CDR3: CASRETGPVGEAFF. The CDR3 bases are TGCGCCAGCAGGGAGACAGGCCCTGTGGGTGAAGCTTTCTTT.

This rearrangement joins TRBV28 to TRBJ1-5; 8 bases are shared with TRBD1. CDR3 size: 15 residues. Germline values: CDR1 MDHEN, CDR2 SYDVKM. V was clipped by 1 base and J by 2 bases; unmatched bases: 1. CDR3 in DNA: TGTGCCAGCAGTTTATCGGGACAGGGCAATCAGCCCCAGCATTTT. It specifies CASSLSGQGNQPQHF. The variable domain in full, completed from reference TRBV28 and TRBJ1-5, reads DVKVTQSSRYLVKRTGEKVFLECVQDMDHENMFWYRQDPGLGLRLIYFSYDVKMKEKGDIPEGYSVSREKKERFSLILESASTNQTSMYLCASSLSGQGNQPQHFGDGTRLSIL.

This clone was seen ten or more times. The chain joins TRBV27 to TRBJ2-7, with 7 bases matching TRBD1. CDR3 size: 13 residues. V shed 6 bases, J shed 2 bases, and the junction held 4 bases outside the gene matches. Germline V gives CDR1 MNHEY, CDR2 SMNVEV (reference sequence). CDR3 DNA: TGTGCCAGCAGGAGGACAGGAGCCTACGAGCAGTACTTC. Its protein product is CASRRTGAYEQYF.

V usage is TRBV5-8 and J usage is TRBJ2-1; 8 bases line up with TRBD1. The V gene's germline CDR1 is SGHTS and CDR2 YDEGEE. The CDR3 runs 15 residues. J was trimmed by 9 bases and V by 2 bases; bases with no gene match: 10. The CDR3 sequence: CASSFRRTGPIEQFF. The CDR3 nucleotides are TGTGCCAGCAGCTTCCGGCGGACAGGGCCCATTGAGCAGTTCTTC.